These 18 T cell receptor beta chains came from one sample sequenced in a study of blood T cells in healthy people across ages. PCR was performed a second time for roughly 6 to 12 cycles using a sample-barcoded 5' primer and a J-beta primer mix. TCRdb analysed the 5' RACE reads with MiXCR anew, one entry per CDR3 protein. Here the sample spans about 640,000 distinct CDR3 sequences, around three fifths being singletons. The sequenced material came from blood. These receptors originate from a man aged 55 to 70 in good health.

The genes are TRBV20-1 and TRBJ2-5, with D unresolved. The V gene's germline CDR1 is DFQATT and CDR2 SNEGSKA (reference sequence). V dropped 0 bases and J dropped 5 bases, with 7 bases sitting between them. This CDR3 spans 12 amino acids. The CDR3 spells CSARDQRETQYF. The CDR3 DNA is TGCAGTGCTAGAGATCAGAGGGAGACCCAGTACTTC.

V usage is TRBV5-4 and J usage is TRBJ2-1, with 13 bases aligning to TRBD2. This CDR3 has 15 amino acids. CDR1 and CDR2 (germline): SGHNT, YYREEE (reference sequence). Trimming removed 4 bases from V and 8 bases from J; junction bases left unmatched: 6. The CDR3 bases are TGTGCCAGCAGCCCTAGACTAGCGGGGGGACATGAGCAGTTCTTC. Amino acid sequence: CASSPRLAGGHEQFF.

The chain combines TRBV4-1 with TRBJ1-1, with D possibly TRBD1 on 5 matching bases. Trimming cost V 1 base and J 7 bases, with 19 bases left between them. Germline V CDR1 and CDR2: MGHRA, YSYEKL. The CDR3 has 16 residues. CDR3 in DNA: TGCGCCAGCAGCCAAGCTAGGTCAAAGGGGACGGATGAAGCTTTCTTT. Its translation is CASSQARSKGTDEAFF.

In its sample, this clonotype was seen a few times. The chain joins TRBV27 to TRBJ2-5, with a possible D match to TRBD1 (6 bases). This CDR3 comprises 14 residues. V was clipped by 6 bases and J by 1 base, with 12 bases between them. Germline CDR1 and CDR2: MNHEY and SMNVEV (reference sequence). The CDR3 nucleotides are TGTGCCAGCAGATCTACAGGGACCCAAGAGACCCAGTACTTC. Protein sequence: CASRSTGTQETQYF.

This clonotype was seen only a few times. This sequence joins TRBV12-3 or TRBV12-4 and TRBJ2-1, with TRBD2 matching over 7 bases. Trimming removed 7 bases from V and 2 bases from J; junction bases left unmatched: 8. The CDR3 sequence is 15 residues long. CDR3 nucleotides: TGTGCCAGCACCGGGGGGTTTAGGACCTACAATGAGCAGTTCTTC. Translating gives CASTGGFRTYNEQFF.

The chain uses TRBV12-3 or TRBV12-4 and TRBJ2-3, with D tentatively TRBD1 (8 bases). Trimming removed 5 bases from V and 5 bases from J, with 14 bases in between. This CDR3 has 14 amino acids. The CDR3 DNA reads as TGTGCCAGCAGTGTCGGGGGGACAGGAGATACGCAGTATTTT. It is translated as CASSVGGTGDTQYF.

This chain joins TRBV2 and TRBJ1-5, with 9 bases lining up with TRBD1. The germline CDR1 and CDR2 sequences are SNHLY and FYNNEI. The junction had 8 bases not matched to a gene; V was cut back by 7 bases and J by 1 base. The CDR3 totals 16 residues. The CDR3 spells CASNGLQGASNQPQHF. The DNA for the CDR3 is TGTGCCAGCAATGGGCTACAGGGGGCCAGCAATCAGCCCCAGCATTTT.

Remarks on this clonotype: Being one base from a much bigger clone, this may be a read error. The CDR3 reads CASSQLEPGQGAYKSPLHF. The CDR3 nucleotides are TGTGCCAGCAGCCAACTAGAACCGGGACAGGGGGCCTATAAGTCACCCCTCCACTTT. The chain has TRBV14 and TRBJ1-6; 12 bases agree with TRBD1. The CDR3 is 19 residues long. The V gene's germline CDR1 is SGHDN and CDR2 FVKESK.

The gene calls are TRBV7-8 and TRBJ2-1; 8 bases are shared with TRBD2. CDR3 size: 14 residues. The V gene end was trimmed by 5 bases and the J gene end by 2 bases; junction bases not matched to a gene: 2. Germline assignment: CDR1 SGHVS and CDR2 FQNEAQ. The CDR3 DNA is TGTGCCAGCAGCGCGCGGGGGGCCTACAATGAGCAGTTCTTC. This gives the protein CASSARGAYNEQFF.

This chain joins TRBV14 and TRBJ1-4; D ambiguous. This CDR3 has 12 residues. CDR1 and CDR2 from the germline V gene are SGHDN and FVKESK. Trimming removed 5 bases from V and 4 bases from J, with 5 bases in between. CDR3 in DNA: TGTGCCAGCAGCTTCAGTAATGAAAAACTGTTTTTT. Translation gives CASSFSNEKLFF.

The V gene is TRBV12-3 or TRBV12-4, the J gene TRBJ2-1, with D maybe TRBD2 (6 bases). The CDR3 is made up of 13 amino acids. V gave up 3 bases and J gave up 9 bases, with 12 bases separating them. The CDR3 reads CASSFGGFGEQFF. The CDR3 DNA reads TGTGCCAGCAGTTTTGGGGGGTTCGGTGAGCAGTTCTTC.

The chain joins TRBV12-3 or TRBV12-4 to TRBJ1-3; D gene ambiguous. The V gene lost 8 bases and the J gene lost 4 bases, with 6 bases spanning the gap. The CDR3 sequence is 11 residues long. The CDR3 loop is CASLLGNTIYF. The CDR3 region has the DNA TGTGCCAGCCTACTCGGAAACACCATATATTTT.

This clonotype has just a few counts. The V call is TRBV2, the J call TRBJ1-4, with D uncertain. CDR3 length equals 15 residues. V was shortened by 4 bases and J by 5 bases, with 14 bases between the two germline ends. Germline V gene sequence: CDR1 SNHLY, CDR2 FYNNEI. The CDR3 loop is CASSVEGQPNEKLFF. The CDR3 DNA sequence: TGTGCCAGCAGTGTCGAGGGTCAGCCCAATGAAAAACTGTTTTTT.

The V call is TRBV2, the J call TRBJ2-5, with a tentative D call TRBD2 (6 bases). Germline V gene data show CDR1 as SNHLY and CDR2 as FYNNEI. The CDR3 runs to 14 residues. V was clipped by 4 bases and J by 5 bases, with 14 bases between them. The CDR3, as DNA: TGTGCCAGCAGTGGAGCGGGTGGGTCCGAGACCCAGTACTTC. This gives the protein CASSGAGGSETQYF.

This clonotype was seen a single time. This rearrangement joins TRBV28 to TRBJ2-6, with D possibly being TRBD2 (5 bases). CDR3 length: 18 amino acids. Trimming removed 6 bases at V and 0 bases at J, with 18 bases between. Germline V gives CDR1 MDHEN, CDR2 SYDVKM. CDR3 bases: TGTGCCAGCAGCCCAACTACCGGGAAAATCTCTGGGGCCAACGTCCTGACTTTC. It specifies CASSPTTGKISGANVLTF. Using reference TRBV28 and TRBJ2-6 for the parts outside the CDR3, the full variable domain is DVKVTQSSRYLVKRTGEKVFLECVQDMDHENMFWYRQDPGLGLRLIYFSYDVKMKEKGDIPEGYSVSREKKERFSLILESASTNQTSMYLCASSPTTGKISGANVLTFGAGSRLTVL.

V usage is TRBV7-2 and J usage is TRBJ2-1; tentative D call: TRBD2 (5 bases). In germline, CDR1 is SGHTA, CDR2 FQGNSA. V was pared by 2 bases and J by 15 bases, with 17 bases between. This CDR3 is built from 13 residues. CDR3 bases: TGTGCCAGCAGCTTATTAGCGCAGCCCAAGGGGTTCTTC. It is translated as CASSLLAQPKGFF.

The CDR3 DNA reads TGTGCCAGCAGCTTGAGGCAAGCGGGCCCATACACAGATACGCAGTATTTT. Translation: CASSLRQAGPYTDTQYF. The V gene is TRBV7-2, the J gene TRBJ2-3; TRBD2 is a possible D gene (6 bases). V lost 3 bases and J 2 bases, leaving 18 bases between the germline ends. Germline CDR1 SGHTA, CDR2 FQGNSA. The CDR3 runs to 17 residues. Variable domain in full (rest from reference TRBV7-2 and TRBJ2-3): GAGVSQSPSNKVTEKGKDVELRCDPISGHTALYWYRQSLGQGLEFLIYFQGNSAPDKSGLPSDRFSAERTGGSVSTLTIQRTQQEDSAVYLCASSLRQAGPYTDTQYFGPGTRLTVL.

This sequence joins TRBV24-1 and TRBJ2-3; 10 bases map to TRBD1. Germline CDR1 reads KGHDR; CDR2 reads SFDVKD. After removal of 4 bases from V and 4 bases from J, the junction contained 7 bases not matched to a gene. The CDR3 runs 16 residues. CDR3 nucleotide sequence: TGTGCCACCAGTGACCCGGGACAGGGGACTTCAGATACGCAGTATTTT. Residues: CATSDPGQGTSDTQYF.